This T cell receptor (beta chain) was retrieved from a study of blood T cell repertoires in COVID-19. The table came from immunoSEQ multiplex PCR; TCRdb's copy has only in-frame clones and leaves some out. The sample consists of 130,000 to 150,000 clones, about 85% of them appearing once. The CDR3 runs to 13 residues. Losses at the gene ends were 4 bases for V and 7 bases for J; bases not matched to a gene: 3. CDR1 and CDR2 (germline): SGHVS, FQNEAQ. The source material was peripheral blood. The TCR was taken from a human donor in a cohort sampled during active COVID-19. The gene calls are TRBV7-8 and TRBJ2-1, with 8 bases identical to TRBD2. CDR3 region: CASSSGLANEQFF. The CDR3 nucleotides read TGTGCCAGCAGCTCAGGACTAGCAAATGAGCAGTTCTTC. Variable domain in full (rest from reference TRBV7-8 and TRBJ2-1): GAGVSQSPRYKVAKRGQDVALRCDPISGHVSLFWYQQALGQGPEFLTYFQNEAQLDKSGLPSDRFFAERPEGSVSTLKIQRTQQEDSAVYLCASSSGLANEQFFGPGTRLTVL.